The entry below describes one TCR beta chain. Its target is unknown. CDR1 is SEHNR, CDR2 FQNEAQ, per germline (reference sequence). This CDR3 is built from 15 residues. V shed 1 base and J shed 8 bases, with 16 bases lying between them. At cycle 4 day 1, cycle 7 day 1, and baseline, blood was sampled. Measured with immunoSEQ multiplex PCR; TCRdb has only the in-frame clones, and not every one. Of about 60,000 clones listed, 83% are singletons. This entry comes from a study of OX40 agonist ivuxolimab in advanced cancers. Study in general: Past anti-PD-1, anti-PD-L1 or anti-CTLA-4 therapy was accepted, and 35% to 45% had received some.

Study-level results: Some of the lowest clonal expansion was seen in partial responders at 0.1-3.0 mg/kg. The study found that CD8+ T cells averaged more expanded clones than CD4+.

J is TRBJ2-3 and V is TRBV7-9, with a weak D call TRBD2 (5 bases). The source material was CD4+ or CD8+ T cells sorted from blood, sampled in a trial of the OX40 agonist ivuxolimab. The receptor was isolated from an adult with an advanced solid tumor such as melanoma, head and neck, liver or kidney cancer. The DNA of the CDR3 is TGTGCCAGCAGCTTAGATGTTGAAGATGAGGGTACGCAGTATTTT. Protein sequence: CASSLDVEDEGTQYF.